Listed below are T cell receptor beta chains from one sample, sequenced in a study of blood T cell repertoires in COVID-19. Measured with immunoSEQ multiplex PCR; TCRdb has only the in-frame clones, and not every one. In the table there are around 300,000 clones, roughly 85% of which are singletons. Sequencing input: peripheral blood. These receptors came from a human donor in a cohort sampled during active COVID-19. The CDR3 runs from the conserved cysteine through the conserved F or W. The order of the fields is CDR3 DNA, CDR3 protein, J gene, V gene, clone size, D gene. A D gene is named only where the DNA matches it firmly. Where a row states a size, it is once, few, many or the class of an expanded clone; other rows omit it.

TGTGCCAGTAGTTTACAGGGGTTTGACCAAGAGACCCAGTACTTC,CASSLQGFDQETQYF,TRBJ2-5,TRBV19,once,TRBD1
TGTGCCAGCAGTTACTTAGTCCTAAATGGCTACACCTTC,CASSYLVLNGYTF,TRBJ1-2,TRBV6-6,.,.
TGTGCCAGCAGCTTAAGCGGCACCTACAATGAGCAGTTCTTC,CASSLSGTYNEQFF,TRBJ2-1,TRBV7-2,.,.
TGTGCCAGTAGTGAGAGCTCCTACAATGAGCAGTTCTTC,CASSESSYNEQFF,TRBJ2-1,TRBV19,.,.
TGTGCCAGCAGCTTAGGCCGTGGGGGGACGGTGAACACCGGGGAGCTGTTTTTT,CASSLGRGGTVNTGELFF,TRBJ2-2,TRBV7-9,.,.
TGTGCCAGCAGCCAAGATCCGGCTAGCACCATACATGATGAGCAGTTCTTC,CASSQDPASTIHDEQFF,TRBJ2-1,TRBV3-1/TRBV3-2,.,.
TGTGCCAGCAGCGGTGACAGTTTCTACGAGCAGTACTTC,CASSGDSFYEQYF,TRBJ2-7,TRBV2,.,.
TGTGCCAGCAGTGGACAGAGCTCTGGAAACACCATATATTTT,CASSGQSSGNTIYF,TRBJ1-3,TRBV28,.,.
TGTGCCAGTAGTACCCGGACAGAAAAACTGTTTTTT,CASSTRTEKLFF,TRBJ1-4,TRBV19,.,.
TGTGCCAGTGGTAGACAGGGGAACACAGATACGCAGTATTTT,CASGRQGNTDTQYF,TRBJ2-3,TRBV2,.,TRBD1
TGTGCCAGCAGACGACAGGGGTCACCCCTCCACTTT,CASRRQGSPLHF,TRBJ1-6,TRBV28,.,TRBD1
TGTGCCAGCAGCGTAGACGGGTCAAATCAGCCCCAGCATTTT,CASSVDGSNQPQHF,TRBJ1-5,TRBV9,.,.
TGTGCCAGCAGCTCACAGGGAAATATACTCACTGAAGCTTTCTTT,CASSSQGNILTEAFF,TRBJ1-1,TRBV5-4,once,.
TGTGCCAGCAGCGCTCGAAAAGGAGGTCCGAAAGTAAACACCGGGGAGCTGTTTTTT,CASSARKGGPKVNTGELFF,TRBJ2-2,TRBV3-1/TRBV3-2,once,.
TGTGCCAGCAGCCCCAGGGACAGAATCAGCACAGATACGCAGTATTTT,CASSPRDRISTDTQYF,TRBJ2-3,TRBV5-4,.,TRBD1
TGTGCCAGCAGCCGAAGCGGGACGACCTACAATGAGCAGTTCTTC,CASSRSGTTYNEQFF,TRBJ2-1,TRBV27,.,TRBD2
TGCAGCGTCCGATTAGCGGGAGAAGTGGTGGGGTACAATGAGCAGTTCTTC,CSVRLAGEVVGYNEQFF,TRBJ2-1,TRBV29-1,few,TRBD2
TGTGCCAGTCGACAGGGCCCCGGGGAGACCCAGTACTTC,CASRQGPGETQYF,TRBJ2-5,TRBV19,.,TRBD1
TGCGCCAGCAGCCAAGGCCTTAGCGGGACACAAGAGACCCAGTACTTC,CASSQGLSGTQETQYF,TRBJ2-5,TRBV4-1,few,TRBD2
TGTGCCAGCAGCTCTAACCCGACAGGGGACTATGGCTACACCTTC,CASSSNPTGDYGYTF,TRBJ1-2,TRBV7-9,.,TRBD1
TGTGCCAGCAGCCGCTCCGGGACTGTAAACACTGAAGCTTTCTTT,CASSRSGTVNTEAFF,TRBJ1-1,TRBV3-1/TRBV3-2,once,.
TGTGCCAGCAGCTTAGCGCCCCAGCGCACCGGGGAGCTGTTTTTT,CASSLAPQRTGELFF,TRBJ2-2,TRBV7-8,.,.
TGTGCCAGCAGCCAGTTAACCGGGACTAGCGGGATTAACAATGAGCAGTTCTTC,CASSQLTGTSGINNEQFF,TRBJ2-1,TRBV14,.,TRBD2
TGTGCCAGCAGTTACCAGACAGGGACCTACGAGCAGTACTTC,CASSYQTGTYEQYF,TRBJ2-7,TRBV6-2/TRBV6-3,.,TRBD1
TGTGCCAGCAGTTACAGCGGCTACAATGAGCAGTTCTTC,CASSYSGYNEQFF,TRBJ2-1,TRBV6-5,once,.
TGTGCCATCAGTGAGCGGGGGAGCACTGAAGCTTTCTTT,CAISERGSTEAFF,TRBJ1-1,TRBV10-3,.,.
TGTGCCAGCAGTCGGGACACCTCCAACGTCCTGACTTTC,CASSRDTSNVLTF,TRBJ2-6,TRBV2,.,.
TGTGCCAGCAGCCGGGGCGGGACGCCGAACACCGGGGAGCTGTTTTTT,CASSRGGTPNTGELFF,TRBJ2-2,TRBV3-1/TRBV3-2,.,.
TGTGCCAGCAGCAGGGGCCAGGGGCTTGGCTACACCTTC,CASSRGQGLGYTF,TRBJ1-2,TRBV6-5,.,.
TGTGCCAGCTCGGGGGGCTTTGGGAATCAGCCCCAGCATTTT,CASSGGFGNQPQHF,TRBJ1-5,TRBV6-5,.,.
TGTGCCAGCAGCCCAACTAGCGGGGACACCGGGGAGCTGTTTTTT,CASSPTSGDTGELFF,TRBJ2-2,TRBV7-9,.,TRBD2
TGTGCCAGCTCACTGGACAGCCTCAATGAGCAGTTCTTC,CASSLDSLNEQFF,TRBJ2-1,TRBV18,many,.
TGTGCCAGCAGTGGACAGGGGCGGAACTATGGCTACACCTTC,CASSGQGRNYGYTF,TRBJ1-2,TRBV2,.,TRBD1
TGTGCCAGCATGGGAGGCGGGTCCTACGAGCAGTACTTC,CASMGGGSYEQYF,TRBJ2-7,TRBV14,.,.
TGTGCCAGCAGCGTTAGCGTGGGACAGGGGAATGAAAAACTGTTTTTT,CASSVSVGQGNEKLFF,TRBJ1-4,TRBV11-2,.,TRBD1
TGTGCCAGCAGCTTGAGTTTGGGGCACTACGAGCAGTACTTC,CASSLSLGHYEQYF,TRBJ2-7,TRBV7-2,.,.
TGCGCCAGCAGCGTTAGCGGGAGGGGCATTCAGTACTTC,CASSVSGRGIQYF,TRBJ2-4,TRBV5-1,.,TRBD2
TGTGCCAGCAGCCCGGAGCGGGGACGGATGAACTATGGCTACACCTTC,CASSPERGRMNYGYTF,TRBJ1-2,TRBV5-8,.,.
TGTGCCAGTAGCCTAGGACAGATTACGCAGCCCCAGCATTTT,CASSLGQITQPQHF,TRBJ1-5,TRBV19,.,.
TGCGCCAGCAGCTTTATGGAGCGCACTGAAGCTTTCTTT,CASSFMERTEAFF,TRBJ1-1,TRBV5-1,.,.
TGTGCCAGCAGCGCAACACCCCAGGGTATACTCTATGGCTACACCTTC,CASSATPQGILYGYTF,TRBJ1-2,TRBV9,.,.
TGTGCCAGCAGTCCATTAGGGGGAGTGAAGAGTGAGCAGTTCTTC,CASSPLGGVKSEQFF,TRBJ2-1,TRBV7-9,.,.
TGTGCCAGCTCACAGGGACTAGCGGGAGTCAATGAGCAGTTCTTC,CASSQGLAGVNEQFF,TRBJ2-1,TRBV18,.,TRBD2
TGTGCCAGCAGCCGTACCCAGACTAGCGGGCTCTACAATGAGCAGTTCTTC,CASSRTQTSGLYNEQFF,TRBJ2-1,TRBV3-1/TRBV3-2,.,TRBD2
TGTGCCAGCAGTGCGACTCAGGGAGGTAGTGGCTACACCTTC,CASSATQGGSGYTF,TRBJ1-2,TRBV2,once,.
TGTGCCAGCAGTGAAGCGGGCCCCGGGAGGTACGAGCAGTACTTC,CASSEAGPGRYEQYF,TRBJ2-7,TRBV6-1,.,TRBD2
TGTGCCAGCAGGGAAACGGACTTGAACACTGAAGCTTTCTTT,CASRETDLNTEAFF,TRBJ1-1,TRBV2,.,.
TGTGCCAGTAGTCCCAGGGGTCGAGGTGAGACCCAGTACTTC,CASSPRGRGETQYF,TRBJ2-5,TRBV19,.,.
TGTGCCAGTAGTAGCTCTAGCGGATCCTACGAGCAGTACTTC,CASSSSSGSYEQYF,TRBJ2-7,TRBV19,few,TRBD2
TGTGCCAGTAAAGGGGTCCTTAATTCACCCCTCCACTTT,CASKGVLNSPLHF,TRBJ1-6,TRBV19,.,.
TGCGCCAGCAGCCAAAACCAGGGTAGCTACGAGCAGTACTTC,CASSQNQGSYEQYF,TRBJ2-7,TRBV4-3,.,.
TGTGCCAGTAGTGTGGACAGGGACACTGAAGCTTTCTTT,CASSVDRDTEAFF,TRBJ1-1,TRBV19,.,TRBD1
TGTGCCAGCTCACCAAACCCCCGAGGCACTGAAGCTTTCTTT,CASSPNPRGTEAFF,TRBJ1-1,TRBV18,.,.
TGCAGCGTGGGGGGGACGGCGGTGGAAAGCTACACCTTC,CSVGGTAVESYTF,TRBJ1-2,TRBV29-1,.,.
TGCGCCAGCAGTGAGGGGACTAGAGTCGTATTGAATGAGCAGTTCTTC,CASSEGTRVVLNEQFF,TRBJ2-1,TRBV10-2,.,TRBD2
TGCGCCAGCAGCATTTACGCGGGAGCAGGTTCAGATACGCAGTATTTT,CASSIYAGAGSDTQYF,TRBJ2-3,TRBV5-1,.,TRBD2
TGTGCCAGCAGATTTCCGGGACTAGCGGAATACAATGAGCAGTTCTTC,CASRFPGLAEYNEQFF,TRBJ2-1,TRBV2,.,TRBD2
TGCGCCAGCAGCCGGGGACTAGCGCGCGATGCGGGAGAGACCCAGTACTTC,CASSRGLARDAGETQYF,TRBJ2-5,TRBV4-1,.,TRBD2
TGTGCCAGCAGCGCAGGGGTCTATGGCTACACCTTC,CASSAGVYGYTF,TRBJ1-2,TRBV2,.,.